This note documents a single T cell receptor (beta chain) sequence. This clonotype was detected many times. There is no known antigen for this receptor. Base qualities are not recorded, but no much larger clone differs from it by a single base. This sample is part of a study of T cell repertoires in cytomegalovirus infection (dated by TCRdb to between 2018 and 2021). With regard to the full study: Because public TCR beta signatures pointed to carriage of CMV infection together with the matching HLA type, the HLA type of each donor mattered for the analysis. Results the study describes overall, beyond this receptor: Cumulative frequency of public TCR beta family members discriminated carriers of CMV infection plus the relevant HLA type in this cohort and an independent approximately 370-donor cohort. The ex vivo response was dominated by HLA-C-restricted CMV-specific TCR beta clonotypes, which also provided the single most frequent clonotype in two of eight donors.

This sample was sequenced with an Illumina HiSeq 1500. The public reads were reprocessed in TCRdb via fastp at Q25 and MiXCR, keeping in-frame beta chains. Entries are consolidated by CDR3 protein sequence, retaining the most common genes and DNA. Across this sample there are approximately 550,000 distinct CDR3 sequences, with 16% seen only once. The ten largest clones add up to about 24% of the sample. V was cut back by 5 bases and J by 6 bases, leaving a gap of 8 bases between them. The CDR3 has 12 amino acids, counting the end cysteine and phenylalanine. Only the CDR3 region is kept as DNA, spanning 36 bases read in frame from base 1. For CDR1 and CDR2, the germline V gene (reference sequence) lists SEHNR and FQNEAQ.

Sequencing was carried out using CD8+ T cells from PBMCs. The rearranged segments are TRBV7-9 and TRBJ2-1; a tentative D match to TRBD2 spans 5 bases. The sequence was collected from a human donor in good health (CMV status not recorded). Some clones in this sample may be carry-over from other donors' samples. The CDR3: CASSEGVNEQFF. Read as DNA, the sequence is TGTGCCAGCAGCGAGGGAGTCAATGAGCAGTTCTTC.